The rows below give T cell receptor beta chains drawn from one sample of a study of T cell repertoires in cytomegalovirus infection. Their target antigens are unknown. TCRdb redid the calling of the reads with MiXCR, one entry per CDR3 protein. The table records 300,000 to 400,000 distinct CDR3 sequences, roughly 28% of them present only once. This specimen was cultured PBMCs, taken from culture after CMV antigen stimulation. These receptors all stem from a human donor in good health (CMV status not recorded). Some clones in this sample may be carry-over from other donors' samples. CDR3s include the opening cysteine and the closing phenylalanine or tryptophan. A D gene is named only where the DNA matches it firmly. The size entry is marked missing in some rows and otherwise reads once, few, many or a size class.

J gene	V gene	D gene	clone size	CDR3 DNA	CDR3 protein
TRBJ1-3	TRBV20-1	NA	NA	TGCAGTGCTAGTTTTTTCAGCTCTGGAAACACCATATATTTT	CSASFFSSGNTIYF
TRBJ2-5	TRBV29-1	TRBD1	NA	TGCAGCGTCATTCCCGGGACAGGGGGCGCCGAGACCCAGTACTTC	CSVIPGTGGAETQYF
TRBJ1-1	TRBV10-3	TRBD1	few	TGTGCCATCAGCGTTTCGACAGGGTATGCGGTTGAAGCTTTCTTT	CAISVSTGYAVEAFF
TRBJ2-2	TRBV2	NA	NA	TGTGCCACTACGGGGCTAGCAGCCGCCGGGGAGCTGTTTTTT	CATTGLAAAGELFF
TRBJ2-7	TRBV11-2	NA	NA	TGTGCCAGCAGCCTAGATGGTGCTAGCCGCCACGAGCAGTACTTC	CASSLDGASRHEQYF
TRBJ1-1	TRBV6-1	NA	NA	TGTGCCAGCACCAGGACACCGTACCAAAATTCGAACACTGAAGCTTTCTTT	CASTRTPYQNSNTEAFF
TRBJ2-2	TRBV24-1	NA	NA	TGTGCCACTAACGGGAACACCGGGGAGCTGTTTTTT	CATNGNTGELFF
TRBJ1-2	TRBV27	NA	NA	TGTGCCAGCAGTTCCGGGACATCTAACTATGGCTACACCTTC	CASSSGTSNYGYTF
TRBJ2-1	TRBV6-6	NA	NA	TGTGCCAGCAGGCTTTCCTACAATGAGCAGTTCTTC	CASRLSYNEQFF
TRBJ1-4	TRBV5-6	NA	NA	TGTGCCAGCAGCATAATGGACCCAAATGAAAAACTGTTTTTT	CASSIMDPNEKLFF
TRBJ2-1	TRBV18	TRBD2	many	TGTGCCAGCTCACCACCCACTAGCGGGTACTCCTACAATGAGCAGTTCTTC	CASSPPTSGYSYNEQFF
TRBJ1-5	TRBV28	NA	few	TGTGCCAGCAGTATCTTCCGACCGACACCTCTTAGCAATCAGCCCCAGCATTTT	CASSIFRPTPLSNQPQHF
TRBJ2-5	TRBV12-3/TRBV12-4	TRBD1	medium-sized	TGTGCCAGCAGTTTGCGACAGGGGAGGGAGACCCAGTACTTC	CASSLRQGRETQYF
TRBJ2-7	TRBV5-1	NA	NA	TGCGCCAGCAGCCGCGGGACGGAGTTCTACGAGCAGTACTTC	CASSRGTEFYEQYF
TRBJ2-7	TRBV27	NA	NA	TGTGCCAGCAGTTTATCTCAACAGGGCTACGAGCAGTACTTC	CASSLSQQGYEQYF
TRBJ2-2	TRBV7-2	TRBD1	many	TGTGCCAGCAGCCCAACAGGGGCCGGGACCGGGGAGCTGTTTTTT	CASSPTGAGTGELFF
TRBJ2-7	TRBV6-1	TRBD2	many	TGTGCCAGCAGCACTAGCGGGAGAGTCTCCTACGAGCAGTACTTC	CASSTSGRVSYEQYF
TRBJ1-1	TRBV6-2/TRBV6-3	NA	NA	TGTGCCGGCAGTGGGAGGGGAGGCCCGATGAACACTGAAGCTTTCTTT	CAGSGRGGPMNTEAFF
TRBJ2-1	TRBV20-1	TRBD1	NA	TGCAGTGAGCGAGGGGGCCCGGGTCGTGGTGAGCAGTTCTTC	CSERGGPGRGEQFF
TRBJ2-3	TRBV7-2	TRBD2	many	TGTGCCAGCAGCTTGACTAGCGGGGAAACAGATACGCAGTATTTT	CASSLTSGETDTQYF
TRBJ2-3	TRBV12-3/TRBV12-4	TRBD2	NA	TGTGCCAGCAGCTGGACTAGTCCGACGCAGTATTTT	CASSWTSPTQYF
TRBJ1-1	TRBV4-1	NA	NA	TGCGCCAGCAGCCAAGATGCCCCAAGAGGGGCTAGGGCTGAAGCTTTCTTT	CASSQDAPRGARAEAFF
TRBJ1-2	TRBV27	NA	NA	TGTGCCAGCAGTAAAAGGACTGGGATCAACTATGGCTACACCTTC	CASSKRTGINYGYTF
TRBJ2-1	TRBV10-3	TRBD2	few	TGTGCCATCAGTGAGTCGCCTAGGACTAGCGGCTACAATGAGCAGTTCTTC	CAISESPRTSGYNEQFF
TRBJ2-4	TRBV6-4	TRBD1	few	TGTGCCAGCAGTGCCCGGGACAGTTTAGCCAAAAACATTCAGTACTTC	CASSARDSLAKNIQYF
TRBJ2-2	TRBV12-3/TRBV12-4	NA	few	TGTGCCAGCAGCCTACAACTAGTACCCGGGGAGCTGTTTTTT	CASSLQLVPGELFF
TRBJ1-5	TRBV5-6	NA	NA	TGTGCCAGCAGCTTCGGGACCTCCCCCCAGCCCCAGCATTTT	CASSFGTSPQPQHF
TRBJ1-5	TRBV6-1	TRBD1	many	TGTGCCAGCAGTCCCGGGACAGGGCGCAGCAATCAGCCCCAGCATTTT	CASSPGTGRSNQPQHF
TRBJ2-5	TRBV10-2	TRBD2	few	TGCGTCACAAGAGGGATGACTAGCGGGGGACAAGAGACCCAGTACTTC	CVTRGMTSGGQETQYF
TRBJ1-2	TRBV27	NA	few	TGTGCCAGCAGGGAGGGGACTAACTATGGCTACACCTTC	CASREGTNYGYTF
TRBJ2-1	TRBV5-4	TRBD2	NA	TGTGCCAGCAGCCTATTCAGAGCGGGGGGGCAGGGTGAGCAGTTCTTC	CASSLFRAGGQGEQFF
TRBJ2-5	TRBV7-2	TRBD1	NA	TGTGCCAGCAGCTTAGGGACAGGGGGGTGGGTTGAGGAGACCCAGTACTTC	CASSLGTGGWVEETQYF
TRBJ2-3	TRBV2	TRBD2	NA	TGTGCCAGCAGAGTCGATAGCGGGAGGGCAGATACGCAGTATTTT	CASRVDSGRADTQYF
TRBJ1-3	TRBV20-1	TRBD1	once	TGCAGTGCTGGGACAGGGGGCACTGGAAACACCATATATTTT	CSAGTGGTGNTIYF
TRBJ1-2	TRBV25-1	NA	NA	TGTGCCAGCAGCGCTCGGACAGTCTATGGCTACACCTTC	CASSARTVYGYTF
TRBJ2-7	TRBV28	TRBD1	NA	TGTGCCAGCAGGCGTGGGACAGGGAGGCACGAGCAGTACTTC	CASRRGTGRHEQYF
TRBJ1-4	TRBV7-6	NA	NA	TGTGCCAGCAGCCCCCCCCCCGGCCCACCTAATGAAAAACTGTTTTTT	CASSPPPGPPNEKLFF
TRBJ1-5	TRBV6-6	NA	NA	TGTGCCGCCGAGACAGGTTTGGACAATCAGCCCCAGCATTTT	CAAETGLDNQPQHF
TRBJ1-1	TRBV6-6	NA	NA	TGTGCCAGCAGGGTGACAGACACTGAAGCTTTCTTT	CASRVTDTEAFF
TRBJ1-5	TRBV10-3	NA	few	TGTGCCATCAGTGAGTCGAGAGTTGGGGTGGGCAATCAGCCCCAGCATTTT	CAISESRVGVGNQPQHF